This T cell receptor (beta chain) appears in the sequencing data of a study of blood T cell repertoires in COVID-19. Assay: immunoSEQ multiplex PCR; the TCRdb copy retains only in-frame clones and omits some. The data contain 350,000 to 500,000 clones, over 75% of them singletons. Within the 2 weeks before study entry, each person in the exposed group met a COVID-19 case. With 0 bases removed from V and 4 bases from J, the gap between germline ends came to 10 bases. Germline V gene sequence: CDR1 SGHNT, CDR2 YYREEE (reference sequence). The CDR3 sequence is 15 residues long. The chain links TRBV5-4 to TRBJ2-2; possible D gene TRBD1, 6 bases. The origin of this receptor is a woman in her late teens or twenties who had been exposed to COVID-19. The material sequenced was PBMCs or T cells enriched from blood (not recorded which). The CDR3 DNA is TGTGCCAGCAGCTTGGGGGGGCAGGTCACCGGGGAGCTGTTTTTT. Translating it yields CASSLGGQVTGELFF.